The 13 T cell receptor beta chains below were found in one sample sequenced in a study of cytomegalovirus exposure and HLA in healthy donors. It was with 60 Vbeta and 13 Jbeta primers that the PCR ran. TCRdb's table, derived via immunoSEQ multiplex PCR, lists solely in-frame clones and lacks some. This sample yields approximately 160,000 clones, of which over 75% are seen a single time; 1% to 1.5% belongs to the top ten. Sample: PBMCs. These TCRs come from a man in his fifties in good health and CMV-seropositive.

J is TRBJ2-7 and V is TRBV30; 10 bases are shared with TRBD1. Trimming at V came to 5 bases and at J to 5 bases, leaving 6 bases not matched to a gene. Germline V gives CDR1 GTSNPN, CDR2 SVGIG (reference sequence). The CDR3 totals 13 residues. The CDR3: CAWVGDRGHEQYF. CDR3 DNA sequence: TGTGCCTGGGTGGGGGACAGGGGTCACGAGCAGTACTTC.

This chain joins TRBV14 and TRBJ1-1; tentatively, D is TRBD1 (6 bases). The CDR3 totals 13 residues. V lost 2 bases to trimming and J lost 5 bases, with 9 bases between them. CDR1 is SGHDN, CDR2 FVKESK, per germline. The CDR3 sequence: CASSQNRETEAFF. The CDR3, as DNA: TGTGCCAGCAGCCAAAACAGGGAAACTGAAGCTTTCTTT.

V is TRBV27 and J is TRBJ2-1, with TRBD2 as a possible D gene (5 bases). Germline V gene data show CDR1 as MNHEY and CDR2 as SMNVEV (reference sequence). There are 14 residues in the CDR3. V dropped 6 bases and J dropped 0 bases, with 9 bases sitting between them. The CDR3 nucleotides are TGTGCCAGCAGGGCAGAGGGCTCCTACAATGAGCAGTTCTTC. The encoded protein is CASRAEGSYNEQFF.

The chain uses TRBV4-1 and TRBJ2-1; 8 nucleotides line up with TRBD2. Germline lookup yields CDR1 MGHRA and CDR2 YSYEKL. Unmatched junction bases numbered 5, after V lost 0 bases and J lost 4 bases. The CDR3 extends over 16 amino acids. CDR3 sequence (DNA): TGCGCCAGCAGCCAAGAGTCCAGCGGGGGTTACAATGAGCAGTTCTTC. Translating it yields CASSQESSGGYNEQFF.

The rearrangement joins TRBV5-1 to TRBJ1-2; perhaps TRBD1 as D (5 bases). Germline CDR1 is SGHRS and CDR2 is YFSETQ. The CDR3 spans 14 residues. V was clipped by 0 bases and J by 3 bases, with 9 bases between them. CDR3 nucleotides: TGCGCCAGCAGCTTGGGACAGCCCGACTATGGCTACACCTTC. As protein: CASSLGQPDYGYTF.

This clone appeared once. The same CDR3 can be traced to other DNA sequences in this sample. The chain has TRBV5-1 and TRBJ1-2, with D unresolved. Germline lookup yields CDR1 SGHRS and CDR2 YFSETQ. The V end was cut by 0 bases, the J end by 4 bases, with 4 bases between. This CDR3 has 12 residues. CDR3 coding DNA: TGCGCCAGCAGCTTGGATAGCTATGGCTACACCTTC. This translates into CASSLDSYGYTF.

This clone was counted a few times. The chain combines TRBV5-1 with TRBJ1-1; TRBD1 matches 9 bases. Trimming at V came to 3 bases and at J to 1 base, leaving 4 bases not matched to a gene. Germline CDR1 is SGHRS and CDR2 is YFSETQ. There are 15 residues in the CDR3. The CDR3 here is CASSSQGQGNTEAFF. The CDR3 DNA sequence: TGCGCCAGCAGCTCCCAGGGACAGGGGAACACTGAAGCTTTCTTT.

The chain uses TRBV2 and TRBJ1-1; TRBD1 is a possible D gene (5 bases). CDR1 and CDR2 from the germline V gene are SNHLY and FYNNEI. V lost 3 bases, J lost 4 bases, and 6 bases lay in between. The length of the CDR3 is 12 residues. CDR3 nucleotides: TGTGCCAGCAGTGACAGGGTCACTGAAGCTTTCTTT. Amino acid sequence: CASSDRVTEAFF.

CDR3 amino acids: CASSLDRVTGELFF. DNA for the CDR3: TGCGCCAGCAGCTTAGACAGGGTCACCGGGGAGCTGTTTTTT. The chain carries TRBV5-1 and TRBJ2-2, with 7 bases identical to TRBD1. After removal of 2 bases from V and 4 bases from J, the junction contained 2 bases not matched to a gene. The length of the CDR3 is 14 residues. Germline V CDR1 and CDR2: SGHRS, YFSETQ.

Comment on this clone: Germline is not matched at one junction end, which may reflect a read error. V usage is TRBV4-3 and J usage is TRBJ2-7; TRBD1 matches 11 bases. The length of the CDR3 is 15 residues. Per germline, CDR1 LGHNA and CDR2 YSLEER. CDR3 loop: CASSPDRGLSYEQHF. DNA for the CDR3: TGCGCCAGCAGCCCGGACAGGGGGCTCTCCTACGAGCAGCACTTC.

The rearrangement links TRBV30 to TRBJ1-1; TRBD1 might be the D (6 bases). V lost 4 bases and J 5 bases, leaving 20 bases between the germline ends. CDR3 size: 15 residues. CDR1 and CDR2 (germline): GTSNPN, SVGIG (reference sequence). The CDR3 region is CAWIKKGGRGTEAFF. CDR3 in DNA: TGTGCCTGGATAAAGAAGGGGGGGCGAGGGACTGAAGCTTTCTTT.

This clone was seen a few times. The chain is built from TRBV4-1 and TRBJ2-1; no clear D gene. The CDR3 is 14 amino acids. The germline V gene has CDR1 MGHRA and CDR2 YSYEKL. With 4 bases removed from V and 6 bases from J, the gap between germline ends came to 13 bases. The CDR3 here is CASSPTESGNEQFF. The CDR3 DNA is TGCGCCAGCAGCCCCACCGAGTCGGGCAATGAGCAGTTCTTC.

The J gene is TRBJ1-3, the V gene TRBV5-1; D is ambiguous. The V gene's germline CDR1 is SGHRS and CDR2 YFSETQ. With 0 bases removed from V and 4 bases from J, the gap between germline ends came to 8 bases. CDR3 length: 14 amino acids. The CDR3 loop reads CASSLEARGNTIYF. Here the CDR3 DNA reads TGCGCCAGCAGCTTGGAGGCGCGGGGAAACACCATATATTTT.